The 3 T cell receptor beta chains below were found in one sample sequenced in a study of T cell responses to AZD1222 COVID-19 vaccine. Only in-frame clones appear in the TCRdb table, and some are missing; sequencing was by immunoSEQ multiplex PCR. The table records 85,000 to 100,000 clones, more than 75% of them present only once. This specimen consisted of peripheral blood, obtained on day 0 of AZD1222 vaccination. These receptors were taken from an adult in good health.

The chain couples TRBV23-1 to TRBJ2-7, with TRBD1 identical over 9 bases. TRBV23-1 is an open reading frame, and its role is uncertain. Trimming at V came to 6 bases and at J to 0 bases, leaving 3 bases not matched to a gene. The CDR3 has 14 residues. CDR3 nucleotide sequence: TGCGCCAGCAGCCCGGGACAGGGCTCCTACGAGCAGTACTTC. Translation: CASSPGQGSYEQYF.

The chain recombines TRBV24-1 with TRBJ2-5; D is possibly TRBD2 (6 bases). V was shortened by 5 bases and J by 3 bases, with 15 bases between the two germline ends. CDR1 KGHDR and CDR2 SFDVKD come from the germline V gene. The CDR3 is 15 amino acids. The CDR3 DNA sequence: TGTGCCACCAGTGTCGGAGGGACTTCCGAAGAGACCCAGTACTTC. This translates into CATSVGGTSEETQYF.

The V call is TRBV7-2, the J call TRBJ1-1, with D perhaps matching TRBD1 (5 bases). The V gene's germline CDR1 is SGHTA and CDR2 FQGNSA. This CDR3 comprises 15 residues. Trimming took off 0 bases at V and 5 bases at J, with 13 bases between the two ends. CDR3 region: CASSLATGGGTEAFF. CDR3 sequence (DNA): TGTGCCAGCAGCTTAGCGACGGGGGGTGGGACTGAAGCTTTCTTT. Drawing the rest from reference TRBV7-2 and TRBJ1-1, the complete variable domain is GAGVSQSPSNKVTEKGKDVELRCDPISGHTALYWYRQSLGQGLEFLIYFQGNSAPDKSGLPSDRFSAERTGGSVSTLTIQRTQQEDSAVYLCASSLATGGGTEAFFGQGTRLTVV.